A selection of T cell receptor beta chains follows, all from one sample in a study of blood T cell repertoires in COVID-19. TCRdb's table, derived via immunoSEQ multiplex PCR, lists solely in-frame clones and lacks some. The sample carries around 80,000 clones, about 93% recorded once. The sequenced material came from peripheral blood. These receptors all come from a woman aged 80 or over with acute or convalescent COVID-19. CDR3s include the opening cysteine and the closing phenylalanine or tryptophan. The order of the fields is D gene, V gene, J gene, clone size, CDR3 protein, CDR3 DNA. A D gene is named only where the DNA matches it firmly. Clone size appears in some rows only: once, few, many, or a class for an expanded clone.

D gene: -; V gene: TRBV6-2/TRBV6-3; J gene: TRBJ1-3; clone size: once; CDR3 protein: CASSYHPSGNTIYF; CDR3 DNA: TGTGCCAGCAGTTACCATCCCTCTGGAAACACCATATATTTT
D gene: TRBD1; V gene: TRBV5-4; J gene: TRBJ2-2; clone size: once; CDR3 protein: CASSRGGTGTGELFF; CDR3 DNA: TGTGCCAGCAGTCGGGGTGGGACAGGGACCGGGGAGCTGTTTTTT
D gene: -; V gene: TRBV7-8; J gene: TRBJ2-7; clone size: -; CDR3 protein: CASSLVRGPYEQYF; CDR3 DNA: TGTGCCAGCAGCTTAGTCAGGGGTCCCTACGAGCAGTACTTC
D gene: TRBD2; V gene: TRBV3-1/TRBV3-2; J gene: TRBJ2-3; clone size: -; CDR3 protein: CASSPQGEGPPDTQYF; CDR3 DNA: TGTGCCAGCAGCCCTCAAGGGGAGGGCCCCCCAGATACGCAGTATTTT
D gene: -; V gene: TRBV12-3/TRBV12-4; J gene: TRBJ2-7; clone size: -; CDR3 protein: CASSFGQTYEQYF; CDR3 DNA: TGTGCCAGCAGTTTCGGACAGACCTACGAGCAGTACTTC
D gene: TRBD1; V gene: TRBV7-9; J gene: TRBJ1-2; clone size: -; CDR3 protein: CASSRDSSNYGYTF; CDR3 DNA: TGTGCCAGCAGCCGGGACAGCTCTAACTATGGCTACACCTTC
D gene: -; V gene: TRBV7-9; J gene: TRBJ1-3; clone size: -; CDR3 protein: CASSPRGQASGNTIYF; CDR3 DNA: TGTGCCAGCAGCCCTAGGGGCCAGGCGTCTGGAAACACCATATATTTT
D gene: -; V gene: TRBV18; J gene: TRBJ2-7; clone size: -; CDR3 protein: CASSPPSHEQYF; CDR3 DNA: TGTGCCAGCTCACCACCCAGTCACGAGCAGTACTTC
D gene: TRBD1; V gene: TRBV24-1; J gene: TRBJ2-7; clone size: once; CDR3 protein: CATSDLRGQGVKEQYF; CDR3 DNA: TGTGCCACCAGTGATTTAAGGGGACAGGGGGTTAAGGAGCAGTACTTC
D gene: -; V gene: TRBV3-1/TRBV3-2; J gene: TRBJ2-2; clone size: -; CDR3 protein: CASSQAVNSNTGELFF; CDR3 DNA: TGTGCCAGCAGCCAGGCGGTGAACTCGAACACCGGGGAGCTGTTTTTT
D gene: TRBD1; V gene: TRBV6-6; J gene: TRBJ1-2; clone size: -; CDR3 protein: CASSLPQGAVYGYTF; CDR3 DNA: TGTGCCAGCAGCCTCCCACAGGGGGCAGTCTATGGCTACACCTTC
D gene: -; V gene: TRBV9; J gene: TRBJ1-4; clone size: -; CDR3 protein: CASSVSVNEKLFF; CDR3 DNA: TGTGCCAGCAGCGTATCCGTAAATGAAAAACTGTTTTTT
D gene: TRBD2; V gene: TRBV7-2; J gene: TRBJ2-1; clone size: -; CDR3 protein: CASSLGGRSYNEQFF; CDR3 DNA: TGTGCCAGCAGCTTAGGCGGGAGATCCTACAATGAGCAGTTCTTC
D gene: -; V gene: TRBV19; J gene: TRBJ1-6; clone size: -; CDR3 protein: CASSIGQSNSPLHF; CDR3 DNA: TGTGCCAGTAGTATCGGACAGTCTAATTCACCCCTCCACTTT
D gene: TRBD1; V gene: TRBV15; J gene: TRBJ1-1; clone size: -; CDR3 protein: CATSTLTGGTEAFF; CDR3 DNA: TGTGCCACCAGCACCCTGACAGGGGGCACTGAAGCTTTCTTT
D gene: TRBD1; V gene: TRBV2; J gene: TRBJ2-2; clone size: once; CDR3 protein: CATRQGANTGELFF; CDR3 DNA: TGTGCCACTAGACAGGGCGCGAACACCGGGGAGCTGTTTTTT